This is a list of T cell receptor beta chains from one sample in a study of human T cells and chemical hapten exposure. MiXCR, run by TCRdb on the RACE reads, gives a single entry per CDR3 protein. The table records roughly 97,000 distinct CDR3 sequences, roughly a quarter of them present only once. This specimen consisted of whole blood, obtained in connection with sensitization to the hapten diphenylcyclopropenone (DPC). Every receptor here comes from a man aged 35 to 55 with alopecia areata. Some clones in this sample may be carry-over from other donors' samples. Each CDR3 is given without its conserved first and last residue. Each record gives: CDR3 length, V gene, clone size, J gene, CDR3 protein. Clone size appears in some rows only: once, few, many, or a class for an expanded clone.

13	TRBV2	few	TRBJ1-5	ASRADTGSGQPQH
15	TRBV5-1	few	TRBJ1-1	ASSLNGGTVENTEAF
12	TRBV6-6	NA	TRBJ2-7	ASHGDRGPYEQY
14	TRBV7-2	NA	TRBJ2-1	ASSSTGTGTGNEQF
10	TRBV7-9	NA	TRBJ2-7	ASSLRGYEQY
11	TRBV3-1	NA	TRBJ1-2	ASSQNFQAGYT
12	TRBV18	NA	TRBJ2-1	ASSPLPGKDEQF
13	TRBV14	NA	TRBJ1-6	ASSQRFSYNSPLH
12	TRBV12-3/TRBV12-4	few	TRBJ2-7	ASSLGSVSYEQY
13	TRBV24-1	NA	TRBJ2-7	ATSDLGPTSYEQY
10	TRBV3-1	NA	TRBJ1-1	ASKTVNTEAF
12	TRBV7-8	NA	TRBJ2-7	ASSLVQGTYEQY
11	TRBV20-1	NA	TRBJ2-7	SAGQGGSYEQY